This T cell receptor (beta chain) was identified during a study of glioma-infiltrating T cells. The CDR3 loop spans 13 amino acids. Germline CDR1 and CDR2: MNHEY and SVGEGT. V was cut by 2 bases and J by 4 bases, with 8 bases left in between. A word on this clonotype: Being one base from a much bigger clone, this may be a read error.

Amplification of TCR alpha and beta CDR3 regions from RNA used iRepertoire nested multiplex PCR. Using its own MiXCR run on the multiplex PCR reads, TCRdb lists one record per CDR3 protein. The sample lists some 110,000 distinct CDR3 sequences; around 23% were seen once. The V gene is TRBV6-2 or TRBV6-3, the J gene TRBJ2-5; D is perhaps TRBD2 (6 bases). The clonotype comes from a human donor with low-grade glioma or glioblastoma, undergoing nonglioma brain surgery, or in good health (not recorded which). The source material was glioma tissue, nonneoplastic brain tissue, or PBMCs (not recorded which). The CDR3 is CASSYRELETQYF. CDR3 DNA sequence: TGTGCCAGCAGTTACCGGGAGCTAGAGACCCAGTACTTC.